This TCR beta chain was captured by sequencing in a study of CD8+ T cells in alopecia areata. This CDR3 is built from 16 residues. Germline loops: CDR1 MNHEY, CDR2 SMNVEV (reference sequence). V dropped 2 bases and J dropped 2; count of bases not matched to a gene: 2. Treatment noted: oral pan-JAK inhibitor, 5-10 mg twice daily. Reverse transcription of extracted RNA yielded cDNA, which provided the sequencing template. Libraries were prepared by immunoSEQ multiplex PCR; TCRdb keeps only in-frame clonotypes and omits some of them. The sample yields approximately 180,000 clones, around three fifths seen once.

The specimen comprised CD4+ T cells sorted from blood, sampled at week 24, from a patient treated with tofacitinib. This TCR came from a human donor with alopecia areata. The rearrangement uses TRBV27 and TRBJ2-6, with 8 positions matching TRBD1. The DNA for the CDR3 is TGTGCCAGCAGTTTACAGGGGGCGGCTGGGGCCAACGTCCTGACTTTC. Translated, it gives CASSLQGAAGANVLTF.